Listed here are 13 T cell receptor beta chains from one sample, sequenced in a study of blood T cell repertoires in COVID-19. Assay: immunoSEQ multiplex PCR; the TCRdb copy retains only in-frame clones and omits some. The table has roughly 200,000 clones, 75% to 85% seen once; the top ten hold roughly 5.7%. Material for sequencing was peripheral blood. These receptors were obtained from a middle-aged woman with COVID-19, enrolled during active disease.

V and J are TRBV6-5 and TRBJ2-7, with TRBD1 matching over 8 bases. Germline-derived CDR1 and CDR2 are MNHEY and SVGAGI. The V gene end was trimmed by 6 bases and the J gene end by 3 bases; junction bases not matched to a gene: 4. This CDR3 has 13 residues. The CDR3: CASRGTGLYEQYF. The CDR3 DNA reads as TGTGCCAGCAGAGGGACAGGTCTCTACGAGCAGTACTTC.

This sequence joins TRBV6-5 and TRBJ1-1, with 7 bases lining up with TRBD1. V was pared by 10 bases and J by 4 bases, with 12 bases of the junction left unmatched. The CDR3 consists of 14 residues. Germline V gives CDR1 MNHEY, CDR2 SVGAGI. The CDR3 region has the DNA TGTGCCACCAGCTTTCAGGGGGATAGCACTGAAGCTTTCTTT. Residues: CATSFQGDSTEAFF.

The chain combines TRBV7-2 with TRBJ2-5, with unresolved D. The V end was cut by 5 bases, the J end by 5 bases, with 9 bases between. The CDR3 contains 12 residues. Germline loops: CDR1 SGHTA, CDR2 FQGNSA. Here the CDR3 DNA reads TGTGCCAGCAGCCGGAGCCTTGAGACCCAGTACTTC. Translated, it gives CASSRSLETQYF.

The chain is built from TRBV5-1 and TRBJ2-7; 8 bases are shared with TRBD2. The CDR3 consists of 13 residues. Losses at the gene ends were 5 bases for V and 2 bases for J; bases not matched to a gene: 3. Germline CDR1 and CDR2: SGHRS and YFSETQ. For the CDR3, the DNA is TGCGCCAGCAGAGCGGGAGAGGCCTACGAGCAGTACTTC. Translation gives CASRAGEAYEQYF.

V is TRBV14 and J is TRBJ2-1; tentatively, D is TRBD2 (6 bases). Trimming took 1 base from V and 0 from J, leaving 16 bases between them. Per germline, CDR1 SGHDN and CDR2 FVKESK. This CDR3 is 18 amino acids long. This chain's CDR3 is CASSQASTSWSSYNEQFF. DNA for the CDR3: TGTGCCAGCAGCCAAGCATCCACTAGCTGGAGCTCCTACAATGAGCAGTTCTTC.

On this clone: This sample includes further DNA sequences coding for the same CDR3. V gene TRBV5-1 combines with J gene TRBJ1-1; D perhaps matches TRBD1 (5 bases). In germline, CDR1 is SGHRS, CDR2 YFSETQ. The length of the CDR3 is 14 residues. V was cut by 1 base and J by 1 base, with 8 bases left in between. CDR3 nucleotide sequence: TGCGCCAGCAGCTTGTGGGGGGAGAACACTGAAGCTTTCTTT. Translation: CASSLWGENTEAFF.

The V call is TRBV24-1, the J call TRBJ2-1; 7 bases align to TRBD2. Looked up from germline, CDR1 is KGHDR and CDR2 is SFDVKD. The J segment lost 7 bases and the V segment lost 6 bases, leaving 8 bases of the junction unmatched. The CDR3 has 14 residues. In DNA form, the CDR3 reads TGTGCCACCAGTACACGACTAGCAGGTAATGAGCAGTTCTTC. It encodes CATSTRLAGNEQFF.

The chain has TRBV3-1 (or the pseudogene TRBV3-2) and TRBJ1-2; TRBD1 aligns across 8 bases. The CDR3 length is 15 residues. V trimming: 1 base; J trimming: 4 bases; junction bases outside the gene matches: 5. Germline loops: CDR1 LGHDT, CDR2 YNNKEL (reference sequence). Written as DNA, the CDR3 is TGTGCCAGCAGCCAAGGGGCGGACAGGGCCTATGGCTACACCTTC. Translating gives CASSQGADRAYGYTF.

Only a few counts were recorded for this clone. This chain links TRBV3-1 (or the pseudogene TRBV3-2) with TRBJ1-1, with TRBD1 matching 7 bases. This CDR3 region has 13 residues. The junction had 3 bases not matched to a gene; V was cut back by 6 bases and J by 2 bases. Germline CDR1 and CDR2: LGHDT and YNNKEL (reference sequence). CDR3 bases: TGTGCCAGCAGTCGACAGGGTAACACTGAAGCTTTCTTT. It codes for CASSRQGNTEAFF.

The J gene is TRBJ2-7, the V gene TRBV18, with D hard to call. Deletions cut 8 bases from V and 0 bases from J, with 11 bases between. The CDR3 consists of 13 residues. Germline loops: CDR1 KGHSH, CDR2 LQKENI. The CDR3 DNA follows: TGTGCCAGCGTGCCCGAGAGCTCCTACGAGCAGTACTTC. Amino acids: CASVPESSYEQYF.

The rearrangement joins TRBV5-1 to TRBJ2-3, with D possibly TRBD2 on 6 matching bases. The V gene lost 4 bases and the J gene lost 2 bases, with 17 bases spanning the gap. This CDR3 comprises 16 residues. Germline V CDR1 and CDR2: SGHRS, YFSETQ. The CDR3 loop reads CASSPLAGHSTDTQYF. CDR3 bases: TGCGCCAGCAGCCCGTTGGCGGGGCACTCCACAGATACGCAGTATTTT.

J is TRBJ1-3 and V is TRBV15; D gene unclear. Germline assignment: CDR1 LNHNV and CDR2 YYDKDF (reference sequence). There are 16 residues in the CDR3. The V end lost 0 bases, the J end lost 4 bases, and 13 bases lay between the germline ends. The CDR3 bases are TGTGCCACCAGCAGAGATAAACGGCGGTTGGGAAACACCATATATTTT. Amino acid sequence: CATSRDKRRLGNTIYF.

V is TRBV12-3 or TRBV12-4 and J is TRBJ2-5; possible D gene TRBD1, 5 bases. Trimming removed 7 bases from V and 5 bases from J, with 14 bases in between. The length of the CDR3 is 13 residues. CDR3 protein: CASTPPGLETQYF. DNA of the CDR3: TGTGCCAGCACCCCCCCAGGGCTGGAGACCCAGTACTTC.